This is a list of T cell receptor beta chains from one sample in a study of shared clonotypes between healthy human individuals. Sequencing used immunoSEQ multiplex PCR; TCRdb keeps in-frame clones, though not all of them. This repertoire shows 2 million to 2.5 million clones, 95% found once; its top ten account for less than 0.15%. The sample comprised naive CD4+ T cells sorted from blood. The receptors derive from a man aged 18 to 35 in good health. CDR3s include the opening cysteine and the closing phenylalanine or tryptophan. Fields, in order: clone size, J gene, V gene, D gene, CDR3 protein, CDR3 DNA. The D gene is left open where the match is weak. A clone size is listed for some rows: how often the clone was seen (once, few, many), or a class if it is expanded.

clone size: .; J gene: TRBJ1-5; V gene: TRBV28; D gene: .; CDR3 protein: CASSYRLGSNQPQHF; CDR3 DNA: TGTGCCAGCAGCTACCGACTGGGTAGCAATCAGCCCCAGCATTTT
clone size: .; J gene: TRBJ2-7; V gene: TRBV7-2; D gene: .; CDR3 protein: CASSLEGPRAQYF; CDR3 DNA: TGTGCCAGCAGCTTAGAAGGACCTAGAGCGCAGTACTTC
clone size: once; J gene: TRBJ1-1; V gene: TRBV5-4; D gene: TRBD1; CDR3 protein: CASSYRGDTEAFF; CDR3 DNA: TGTGCCAGCAGCTACAGGGGGGACACTGAAGCTTTCTTT
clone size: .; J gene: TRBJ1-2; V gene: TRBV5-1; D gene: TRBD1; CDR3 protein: CASSRTGESYGYTF; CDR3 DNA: TGCGCCAGCAGCAGGACAGGGGAGAGCTATGGCTACACCTTC
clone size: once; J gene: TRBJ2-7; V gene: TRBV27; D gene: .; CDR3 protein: CASSLRTDLYEQYF; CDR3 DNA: TGTGCCAGCAGTTTGAGGACGGACCTCTACGAGCAGTACTTC
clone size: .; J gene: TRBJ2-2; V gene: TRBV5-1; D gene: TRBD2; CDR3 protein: CASKEAGGNTGELFF; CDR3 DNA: TGCGCCAGCAAGGAAGCGGGGGGTAACACCGGGGAGCTGTTTTTT
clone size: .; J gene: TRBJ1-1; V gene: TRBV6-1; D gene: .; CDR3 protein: CASAVRENTEAFF; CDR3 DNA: TGTGCCAGTGCAGTTAGAGAGAACACTGAAGCTTTCTTT
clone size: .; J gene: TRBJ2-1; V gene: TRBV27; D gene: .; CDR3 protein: CASSLLADYNEQFF; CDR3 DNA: TGTGCCAGCAGTTTACTAGCCGATTACAATGAGCAGTTCTTC
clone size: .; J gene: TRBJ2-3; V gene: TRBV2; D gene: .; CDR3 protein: CASSEQPFTDTQYF; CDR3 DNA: TGTGCCAGCAGTGAGCAGCCGTTCACAGATACGCAGTATTTT
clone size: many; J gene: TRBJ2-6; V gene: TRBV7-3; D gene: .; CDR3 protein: CAPGASGANVLTF; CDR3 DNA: TGTGCCCCGGGGGCGTCTGGGGCCAACGTCCTGACTTTC
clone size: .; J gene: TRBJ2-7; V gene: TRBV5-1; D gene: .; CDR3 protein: CASYIPRTDLYEQYF; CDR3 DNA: TGCGCCAGCTATATACCCAGGACAGACCTTTACGAGCAGTACTTC
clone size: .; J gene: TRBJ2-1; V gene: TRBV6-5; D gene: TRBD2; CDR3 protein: CASSTSFSGTEQFF; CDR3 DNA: TGTGCCAGCAGTACTTCCTTTAGCGGGACTGAGCAGTTCTTC
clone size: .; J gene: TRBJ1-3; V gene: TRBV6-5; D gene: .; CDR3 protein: CASSHQGSNTIYF; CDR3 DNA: TGTGCCAGCAGCCACCAGGGAAGCAACACCATATATTTT
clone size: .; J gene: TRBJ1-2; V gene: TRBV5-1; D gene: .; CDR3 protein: CASSLSTGRDYGYTF; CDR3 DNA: TGCGCCAGCAGCTTGTCCACAGGGCGAGATTATGGCTACACCTTC
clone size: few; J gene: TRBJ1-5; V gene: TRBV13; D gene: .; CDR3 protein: CASSFPNHREDHQPQHF; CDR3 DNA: TGTGCCAGCAGCTTTCCCAATCACCGGGAAGATCATCAGCCCCAGCATTTT
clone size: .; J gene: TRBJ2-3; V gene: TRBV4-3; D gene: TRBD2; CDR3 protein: CASSQEVSGSRSDTQYF; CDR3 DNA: TGCGCCAGCAGCCAAGAGGTTAGCGGGAGTCGGTCAGATACGCAGTATTTT